Following are 2 T cell receptor beta chains from one sample sequenced in a study of cytomegalovirus exposure and HLA in healthy donors. The primer mix had 60 Vbeta and 13 Jbeta primers. Produced via immunoSEQ multiplex PCR; TCRdb's table is partial and in-frame only. The sample lists 150,000 or so clones, approximately 79% occurring once. Sequencing was done on a sample of PBMCs. The receptors were sampled from a man between 18 and 35 years old in good health and CMV-seropositive.

The rearrangement uses TRBV5-1 and TRBJ1-2; TRBD1 matches at 7 bases. V lost 0 bases to trimming and J lost 2 bases; unmatched junction nucleotides: 4. Looked up from germline, CDR1 is SGHRS and CDR2 is YFSETQ. CDR3 length: 15 amino acids. In DNA, the CDR3 is TGCGCCAGCAGCTTGGCCGCGACAGGGAACTATGGCTACACCTTC. The encoded protein is CASSLAATGNYGYTF.

The chain employs TRBV13 and TRBJ2-1; 7 bases agree with TRBD1. J was trimmed by 3 bases and V by 5 bases; bases with no gene match: 22. CDR1 and CDR2 from the germline V gene are PRHDT and FYEKMQ (reference sequence). This CDR3 contains 20 residues. CDR3 in DNA: TGTGCCAGCAGCAGACACCCTAAGCACCCGGGACAGAGAAGCTACAATGAGCAGTTCTTC. Its protein is CASSRHPKHPGQRSYNEQFF.